This entry features one T cell receptor beta chain sequence. The table came from immunoSEQ multiplex PCR; TCRdb's copy has only in-frame clones and leaves some out. The sample carries some 25,000 clones, around nine tenths recorded once. The sample belongs to a study of T cell changes during pregnancy in multiple sclerosis. V was clipped by 9 bases and J by 5 bases, with 19 bases between them. CDR1 is MNHNS, CDR2 SASEGT, per germline. The CDR3 loop spans 15 amino acids. The clonotype originates from a female donor in good health, enrolled as a control in a pregnancy study. The gene calls are TRBV6-1 and TRBJ2-2; D is unclear. The sample in question was CD4+ T cells from peripheral blood mononuclear cells, obtained in the second trimester of pregnancy. CDR3 nucleotides: TGTGCCAGTGGGCCGTTCTCAGCCCCTACCGGGGAGCTGTTTTTT. Encoded protein: CASGPFSAPTGELFF.